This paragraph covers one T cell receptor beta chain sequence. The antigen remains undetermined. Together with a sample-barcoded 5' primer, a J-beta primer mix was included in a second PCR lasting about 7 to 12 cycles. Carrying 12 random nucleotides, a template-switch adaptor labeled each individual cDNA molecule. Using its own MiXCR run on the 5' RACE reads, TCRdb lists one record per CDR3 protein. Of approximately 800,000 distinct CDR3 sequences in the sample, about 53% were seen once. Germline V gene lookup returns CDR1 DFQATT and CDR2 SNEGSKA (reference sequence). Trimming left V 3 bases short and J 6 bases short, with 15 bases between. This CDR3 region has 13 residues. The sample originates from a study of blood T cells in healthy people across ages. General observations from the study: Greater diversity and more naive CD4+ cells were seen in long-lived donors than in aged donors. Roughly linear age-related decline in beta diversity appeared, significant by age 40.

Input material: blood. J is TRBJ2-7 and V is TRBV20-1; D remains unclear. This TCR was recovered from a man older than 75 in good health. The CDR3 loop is CSASVGSPSEQYF. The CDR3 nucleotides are TGCAGTGCTAGCGTTGGTAGCCCTAGCGAGCAGTACTTC.